This T cell receptor (beta chain) was recorded in a study of T cells in Graves' hyperthyroidism and ophthalmopathy. TCR beta CDR3 sequences were amplified from RNA transcripts. The HTBI primer set served for first-round RT-PCR of the TCR CDR3. TCRdb reprocessed the multiplex PCR reads via MiXCR and lists one record per CDR3 protein. Here the sample spans fewer than 650,000 distinct CDR3 sequences, more than 13% being singletons. Uncontrolled infection, other autoimmune disease, pregnancy or lactation disqualified patients from enrolment. Germline assignment: CDR1 SNHLY and CDR2 FYNNEI. V shed 2 bases and J shed 0 bases, with 19 bases lying between them. This CDR3 is 19 amino acids long. This clonotype was seen at least ten times.

The chain uses TRBV2 and TRBJ2-2; no firm D call. Sequencing input: blood. This sequence was found in a woman under 30 with Graves' ophthalmopathy. In nucleotides, the CDR3 is TGTGCCAGCAGTGAATTTAGGAGCTCAACTCGCCCGAACACCGGGGAGCTGTTTTTT. This translates into CASSEFRSSTRPNTGELFF.